This is a list of T cell receptor beta chains from one sample in a study of read filtering for tumor transcriptome and immune sequencing. One entry per CDR3 protein, called by TCRdb with MiXCR from the reads. This sample has around 26,000 distinct CDR3 sequences; approximately 15% occur once, and the top ten carry roughly two fifths. What was sequenced was a population of CD138-negative cells sorted from bone marrow. These receptor sequences come from a donor aged 40 or over with multiple myeloma. CDR3s include the opening cysteine and the closing phenylalanine or tryptophan. A D gene is named only where the DNA matches it firmly. A row's size may be missing; if present it is once, few, many or a size class.

CDR3 length	V gene	J gene	D gene	clone size	CDR3 protein	CDR3 DNA
14	TRBV29-1	TRBJ2-2	.	many	CSVQAGPYTGELFF	TGCAGCGTTCAGGCGGGACCATACACCGGGGAGCTGTTTTTT
17	TRBV20-1	TRBJ2-5	TRBD2	few	CSAEIGTSGRGAETQYF	TGCAGTGCTGAAATCGGGACTAGCGGGAGAGGTGCGGAGACCCAGTACTTC
11	TRBV29-1	TRBJ1-1	.	many	CSGRLNTEAFF	TGCAGCGGACGTTTGAACACTGAAGCTTTCTTT
15	TRBV18	TRBJ2-1	TRBD1	many	CASSGGQGGTNEQFF	TGTGCCAGCTCGGGGGGACAGGGAGGTACGAATGAGCAGTTCTTC
11	TRBV19	TRBJ1-1	.	many	CASSIEQLAFF	TGTGCCAGTAGTATCGAACAGTTGGCTTTCTTT
13	TRBV25-1	TRBJ2-7	.	.	CASSPDSSYEQYF	TGTGCCAGCAGCCCGGACAGCTCCTACGAGCAGTACTTC
14	TRBV5-1	TRBJ1-4	TRBD1	few	CASSLGQGFEKLFF	TGCGCCAGCAGCTTGGGACAGGGGTTTGAAAAACTGTTTTTT
15	TRBV7-2	TRBJ2-7	.	many	CASSPRAGNNYEQYF	TGTGCCAGCAGCCCAAGGGCAGGAAACAACTACGAGCAGTACTTC
16	TRBV4-2	TRBJ2-1	TRBD2	many	CASSHAGLAGYNEQFF	TGTGCCAGCAGCCATGCAGGACTAGCGGGTTACAATGAGCAGTTCTTC
13	TRBV5-1	TRBJ2-1	.	many	CASSLDYVLEQFF	TGCGCCAGCAGCTTGGACTACGTGCTTGAGCAGTTCTTC
19	TRBV29-1	TRBJ2-7	TRBD2	many	CSVTDTSLAGGRSSYEQYF	TGCAGCGTCACGGACACGTCCTTAGCGGGAGGGAGGAGCTCCTACGAGCAGTACTTC
16	TRBV12-3/TRBV12-4	TRBJ2-1	TRBD2	many	CASSPGLAGGYNEQFF	TGTGCCAGCAGTCCAGGACTAGCGGGAGGCTACAATGAGCAGTTCTTC
14	TRBV20-1	TRBJ2-1	TRBD2	many	CSARGRDSYNEQFF	TGCAGTGCTAGGGGGAGGGATTCCTACAATGAGCAGTTCTTC
14	TRBV9	TRBJ2-1	.	.	CASSVDGRCNEQFF	TGTGCCAGCAGCGTCGATGGGCGGTGCAATGAGCAGTTCTTC
14	TRBV2	TRBJ2-5	.	many	CASSGSHTQETQYF	TGTGCCAGCAGTGGGAGTCACACTCAAGAGACCCAGTACTTC
14	TRBV5-1	TRBJ1-1	.	many	CASKKRDLNTEAFF	TGCGCCAGCAAAAAGAGAGATCTGAACACTGAAGCTTTCTTT
13	TRBV28	TRBJ2-1	.	few	CASRDVLYNEQFF	TGTGCCAGCCGGGACGTACTCTACAATGAGCAGTTCTTC
13	TRBV29-1	TRBJ1-1	.	many	CSVDAGGWTEAFF	TGCAGCGTTGACGCCGGGGGTTGGACTGAAGCTTTCTTT
16	TRBV7-9	TRBJ2-7	.	many	CASSAKVAGESSEQYF	TGTGCCAGCAGCGCGAAAGTGGCAGGGGAATCCTCCGAGCAGTACTTC
13	TRBV7-2	TRBJ2-3	.	many	CASSRSGTDTQYF	TGTGCCAGCAGCAGGAGTGGCACAGATACGCAGTATTTT
16	TRBV20-1	TRBJ2-7	TRBD2	many	CSATGTSGSKVYEQYF	TGCAGTGCAACCGGGACTAGCGGGAGTAAAGTCTACGAGCAGTACTTC
19	TRBV11-2	TRBJ2-4	TRBD2	many	CASSLEGVAGGLAKNIQYF	TGTGCCAGCAGCTTAGAGGGGGTAGCGGGAGGGCTAGCCAAAAACATTCAGTACTTC
16	TRBV6-6	TRBJ2-2	TRBD1	many	CASSYNQGAVTGELFF	TGTGCCAGCAGTTACAACCAGGGGGCCGTCACCGGGGAGCTGTTTTTT
15	TRBV7-3	TRBJ2-1	TRBD2	many	CASSRGLAGDGRQFF	TGTGCCAGCAGCAGGGGACTAGCGGGAGACGGTCGACAGTTCTTC
15	TRBV9	TRBJ2-1	TRBD2	many	CASSTRTSGTTEQFF	TGTGCCAGCAGCACGCGGACTAGCGGGACCACTGAGCAGTTCTTC
17	TRBV28	TRBJ1-4	TRBD1	many	CASEGQARVGPNEKLFF	TGTGCCAGCGAGGGACAGGCAAGGGTCGGGCCTAATGAAAAACTGTTTTTT
15	TRBV6-2/TRBV6-3	TRBJ2-3	.	many	CASSKTETGTDTQYF	TGTGCCAGCAGCAAGACGGAGACTGGCACAGATACGCAGTATTTT
15	TRBV5-1	TRBJ2-1	.	few	CASSLGGFSYNEQFF	TGCGCCAGCAGCTTGGGGGGGTTTTCTTACAATGAGCAGTTCTTC
13	TRBV11-1	TRBJ2-5	.	many	CASASGVAETQYF	TGTGCCAGCGCCTCAGGGGTAGCAGAGACCCAGTACTTC
14	TRBV5-4	TRBJ2-5	TRBD1	many	CASSSGTGAETQYF	TGTGCCAGCAGCTCCGGGACAGGGGCAGAGACCCAGTACTTC
15	TRBV7-8	TRBJ1-1	TRBD1	few	CASSLVEGARTEAFF	TGTGCCAGCAGCTTAGTTGAGGGGGCCAGGACTGAAGCTTTCTTT
18	TRBV7-3	TRBJ2-5	TRBD2	.	CASSCLPIAGGPEVTQYF	TGTGCCAGCAGCTGCTTACCTATAGCGGGAGGGCCCGAGGTGACCCAGTACTTC
12	TRBV27	TRBJ1-4	.	many	CASSFGNEKLFF	TGTGCCAGCAGTTTCGGTAATGAAAAACTGTTTTTT
16	TRBV5-1	TRBJ2-1	TRBD1	many	CASSPPTGGVYNEQFF	TGCGCCAGCAGCCCACCGACAGGGGGAGTCTACAATGAGCAGTTCTTC
13	TRBV11-3	TRBJ2-7	TRBD1	many	CASSRDRYYEQYF	TGTGCCAGCAGCCGGGACAGGTACTACGAGCAGTACTTC
14	TRBV19	TRBJ1-5	.	many	CASSSNAVNQPQHF	TGTGCCAGTAGTTCAAACGCCGTGAATCAGCCCCAGCATTTT
18	TRBV7-8	TRBJ2-1	TRBD2	medium-sized	CASSLVGTSGSSHNEQFF	TGTGCCAGCAGCTTAGTAGGGACTAGCGGGAGTTCGCACAATGAGCAGTTCTTC
17	TRBV5-1	TRBJ2-3	TRBD1	many	CASSSRQGEVLTDTQYF	TGCGCCAGCAGCTCCCGACAGGGTGAAGTTCTCACAGATACGCAGTATTTT
13	TRBV5-1	TRBJ2-7	.	many	CASSTSPSYEQYF	TGCGCCAGCAGCACTTCCCCCTCCTACGAGCAGTACTTC
12	TRBV7-2	TRBJ2-3	.	many	CASNSYTDTQYF	TGTGCCAGCAACTCATACACAGATACGCAGTATTTT
13	TRBV5-1	TRBJ1-1	.	many	CASKGRGPNEAFF	TGCGCCAGCAAAGGCCGGGGCCCCAATGAAGCTTTCTTT
13	TRBV2	TRBJ1-6	.	many	CASSAGQYSPLHF	TGTGCCAGCAGTGCCGGACAATATTCACCCCTCCACTTT
15	TRBV7-2	TRBJ2-1	.	.	CASSLDRNLNSEQFF	TGTGCCAGCAGCTTAGATAGGAACTTGAATAGTGAGCAGTTCTTC
14	TRBV27	TRBJ2-1	.	many	CASRRTELNNEQFF	TGTGCCAGCAGGCGGACAGAATTAAACAATGAGCAGTTCTTC
13	TRBV6-2/TRBV6-3	TRBJ2-5	TRBD2	.	CASSYSGRETQYF	TGTGCCAGCAGTTACAGCGGGAGAGAGACCCAGTACTTC